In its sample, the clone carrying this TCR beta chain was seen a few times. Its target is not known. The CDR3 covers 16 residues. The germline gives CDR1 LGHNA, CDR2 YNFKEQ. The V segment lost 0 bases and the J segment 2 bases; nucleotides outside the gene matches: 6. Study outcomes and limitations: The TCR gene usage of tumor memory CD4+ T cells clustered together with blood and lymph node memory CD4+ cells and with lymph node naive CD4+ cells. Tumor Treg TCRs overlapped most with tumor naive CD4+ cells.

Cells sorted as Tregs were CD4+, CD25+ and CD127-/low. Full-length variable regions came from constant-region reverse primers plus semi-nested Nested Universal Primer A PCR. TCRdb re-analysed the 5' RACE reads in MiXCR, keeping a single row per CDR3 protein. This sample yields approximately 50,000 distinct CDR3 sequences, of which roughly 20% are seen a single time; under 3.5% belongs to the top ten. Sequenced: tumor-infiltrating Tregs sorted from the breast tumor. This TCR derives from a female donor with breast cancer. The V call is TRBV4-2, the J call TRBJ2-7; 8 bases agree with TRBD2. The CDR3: CASSQEPGTRTYEQYF. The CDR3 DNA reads TGTGCCAGCAGCCAAGAGCCCGGGACTAGAACCTACGAGCAGTACTTC.